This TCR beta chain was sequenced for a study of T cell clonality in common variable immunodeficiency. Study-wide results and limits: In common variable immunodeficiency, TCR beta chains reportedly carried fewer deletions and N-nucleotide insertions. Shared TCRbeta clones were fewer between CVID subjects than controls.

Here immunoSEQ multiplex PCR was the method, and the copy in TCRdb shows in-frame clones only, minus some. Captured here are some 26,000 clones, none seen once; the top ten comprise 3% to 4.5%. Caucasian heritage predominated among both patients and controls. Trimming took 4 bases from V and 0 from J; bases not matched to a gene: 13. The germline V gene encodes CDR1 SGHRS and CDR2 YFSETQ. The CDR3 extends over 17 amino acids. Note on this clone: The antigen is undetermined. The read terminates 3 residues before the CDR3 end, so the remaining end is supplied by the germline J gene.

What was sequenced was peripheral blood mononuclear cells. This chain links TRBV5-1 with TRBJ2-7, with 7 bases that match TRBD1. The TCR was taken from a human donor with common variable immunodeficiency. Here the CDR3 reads CASSLRPSGTDSYEQYF. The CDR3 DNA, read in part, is TGCGCCAGCAGCCTGAGACCGTCCGGGACAGACTCCTACGAG. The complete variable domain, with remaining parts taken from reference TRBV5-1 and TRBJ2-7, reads KAGVTQTPRYLIKTRGQQVTLSCSPISGHRSVSWYQQTPGQGLQFLFEYFSETQRNKGNFPGRFSGRQFSNSRSEMNVSTLELGDSALYLCASSLRPSGTDSYEQYFGPGTRLTVT.